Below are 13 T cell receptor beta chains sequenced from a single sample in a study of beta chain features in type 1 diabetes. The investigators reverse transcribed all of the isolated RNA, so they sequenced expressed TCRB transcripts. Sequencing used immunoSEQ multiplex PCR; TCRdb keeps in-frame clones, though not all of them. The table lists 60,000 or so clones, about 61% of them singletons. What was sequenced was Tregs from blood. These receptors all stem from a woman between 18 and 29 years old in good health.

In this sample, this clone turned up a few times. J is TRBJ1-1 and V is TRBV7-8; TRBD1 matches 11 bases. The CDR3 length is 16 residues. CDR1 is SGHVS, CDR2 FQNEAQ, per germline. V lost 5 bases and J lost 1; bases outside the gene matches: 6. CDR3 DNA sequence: TGTGCCAGCAGCCTCCGGGACAGGGGGTCGAACACTGAAGCTTTCTTT. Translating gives CASSLRDRGSNTEAFF.

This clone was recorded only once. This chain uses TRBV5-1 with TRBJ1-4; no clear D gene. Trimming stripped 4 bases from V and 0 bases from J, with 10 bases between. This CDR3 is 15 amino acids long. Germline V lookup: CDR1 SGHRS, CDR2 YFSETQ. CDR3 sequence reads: CASSLTGTTNEKLFF. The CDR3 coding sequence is TGCGCCAGCAGCCTTACCGGGACAACTAATGAAAAACTGTTTTTT.

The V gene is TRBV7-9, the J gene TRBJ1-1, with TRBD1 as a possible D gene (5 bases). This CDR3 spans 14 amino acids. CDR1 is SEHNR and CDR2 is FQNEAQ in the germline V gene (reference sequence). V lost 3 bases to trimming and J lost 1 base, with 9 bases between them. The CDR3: CASSLGLQNTEAFF. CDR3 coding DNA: TGTGCCAGCAGCTTGGGACTGCAGAACACTGAAGCTTTCTTT. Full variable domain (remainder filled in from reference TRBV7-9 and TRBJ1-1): DTGVSQNPRHKITKRGQNVTFRCDPISEHNRLYWYRQTLGQGPEFLTYFQNEAQLEKSRLLSDRFSAERPKGSFSTLEIQRTEQGDSAMYLCASSLGLQNTEAFFGQGTRLTVV.

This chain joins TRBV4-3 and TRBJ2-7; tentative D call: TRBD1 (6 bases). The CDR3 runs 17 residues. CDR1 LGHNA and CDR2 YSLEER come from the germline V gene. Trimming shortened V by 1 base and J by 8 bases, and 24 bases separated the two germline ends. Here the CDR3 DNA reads TGCGCCAGCAGCCAAGTTTCAGGATCAGGGGTCTATAGGCAGCAGTACTTC. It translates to CASSQVSGSGVYRQQYF.

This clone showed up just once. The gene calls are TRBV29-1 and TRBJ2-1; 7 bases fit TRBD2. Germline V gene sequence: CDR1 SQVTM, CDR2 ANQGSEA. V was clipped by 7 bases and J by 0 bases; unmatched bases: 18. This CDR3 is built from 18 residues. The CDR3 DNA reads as TGCAGCGCCCACCTAGCGGTAAGTGGCAGCGACTCCTACAATGAGCAGTTCTTC. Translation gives CSAHLAVSGSDSYNEQFF.

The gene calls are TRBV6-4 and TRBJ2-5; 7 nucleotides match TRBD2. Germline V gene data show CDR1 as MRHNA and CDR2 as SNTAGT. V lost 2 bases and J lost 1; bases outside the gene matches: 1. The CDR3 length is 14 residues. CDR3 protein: CASSDPSGQETQYF. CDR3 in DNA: TGTGCCAGCAGTGACCCTAGCGGCCAAGAGACCCAGTACTTC.

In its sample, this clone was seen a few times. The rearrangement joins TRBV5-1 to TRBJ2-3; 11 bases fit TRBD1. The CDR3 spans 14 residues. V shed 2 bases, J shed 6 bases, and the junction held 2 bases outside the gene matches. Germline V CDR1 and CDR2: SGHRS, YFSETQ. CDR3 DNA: TGCGCCAGCAGCTTCGGACAGGGGGCGGATACGCAGTATTTT. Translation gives CASSFGQGADTQYF.

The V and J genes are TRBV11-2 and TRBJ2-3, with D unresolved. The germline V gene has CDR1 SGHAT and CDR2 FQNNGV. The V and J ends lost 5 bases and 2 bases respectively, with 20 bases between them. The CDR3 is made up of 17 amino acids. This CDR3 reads CASSPSPGRVYTDTQYF. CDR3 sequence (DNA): TGTGCCAGCAGCCCCAGCCCTGGTCGGGTTTACACAGATACGCAGTATTTT.

For the CDR3, the DNA is TGTGCCAGCAGCCATTGGACAGGGGGGTTATTAAGCTCCTACAATGAGCAGTTCTTC. Translating it yields CASSHWTGGLLSSYNEQFF. The chain uses TRBV14 and TRBJ2-1; 10 bases are shared with TRBD1. Germline-derived CDR1 and CDR2 are SGHDN and FVKESK. The V and J ends lost 3 bases and 0 bases, in that order; junction bases with no gene match: 11. The CDR3 runs to 19 residues.

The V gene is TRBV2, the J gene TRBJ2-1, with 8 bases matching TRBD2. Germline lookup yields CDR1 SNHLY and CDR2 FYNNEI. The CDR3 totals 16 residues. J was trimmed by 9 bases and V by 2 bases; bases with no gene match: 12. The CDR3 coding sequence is TGTGCCAGCAGTGAAAGTCCAGCGGGAGTCTCTAGTGAGCAGTTCTTC. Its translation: CASSESPAGVSSEQFF.

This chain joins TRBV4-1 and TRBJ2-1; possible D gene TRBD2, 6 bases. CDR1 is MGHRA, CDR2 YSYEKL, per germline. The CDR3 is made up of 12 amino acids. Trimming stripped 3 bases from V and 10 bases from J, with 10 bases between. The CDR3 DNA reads TGCGCCAGCAGCCACCCCGGGAGCGAGCAGTTCTTC. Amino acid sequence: CASSHPGSEQFF.

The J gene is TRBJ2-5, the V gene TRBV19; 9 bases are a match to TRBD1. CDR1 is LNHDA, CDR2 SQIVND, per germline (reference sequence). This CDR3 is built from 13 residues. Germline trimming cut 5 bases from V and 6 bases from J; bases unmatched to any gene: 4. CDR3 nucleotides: TGTGCCAGTAGTGGGGACAGGGCCAAGACCCAGTACTTC. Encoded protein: CASSGDRAKTQYF.

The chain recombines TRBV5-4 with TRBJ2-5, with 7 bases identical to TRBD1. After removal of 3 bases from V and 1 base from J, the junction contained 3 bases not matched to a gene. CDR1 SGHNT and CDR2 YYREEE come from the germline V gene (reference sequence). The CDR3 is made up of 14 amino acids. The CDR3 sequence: CASSSNRGQETQYF. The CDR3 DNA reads TGTGCCAGCAGCTCTAACAGGGGCCAAGAGACCCAGTACTTC.